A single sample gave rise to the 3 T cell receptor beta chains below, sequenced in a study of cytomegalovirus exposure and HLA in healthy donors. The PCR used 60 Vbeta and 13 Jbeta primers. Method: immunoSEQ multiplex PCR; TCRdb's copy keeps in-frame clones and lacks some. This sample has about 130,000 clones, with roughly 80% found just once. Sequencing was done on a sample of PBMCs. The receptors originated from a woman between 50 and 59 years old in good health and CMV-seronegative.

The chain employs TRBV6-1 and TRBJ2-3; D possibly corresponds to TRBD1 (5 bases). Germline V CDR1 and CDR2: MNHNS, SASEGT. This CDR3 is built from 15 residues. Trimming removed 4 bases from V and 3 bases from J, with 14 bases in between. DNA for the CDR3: TGTGCCAGCAGTGTCGGCCAGGGTGGGACAGATACGCAGTATTTT. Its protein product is CASSVGQGGTDTQYF.

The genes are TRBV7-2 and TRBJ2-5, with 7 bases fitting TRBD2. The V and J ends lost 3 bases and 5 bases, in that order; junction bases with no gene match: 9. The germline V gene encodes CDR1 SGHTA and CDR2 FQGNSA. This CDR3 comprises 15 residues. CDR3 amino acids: CASSLRRGYRETQYF. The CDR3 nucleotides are TGTGCCAGCAGCTTGAGGCGGGGGTATCGGGAGACCCAGTACTTC. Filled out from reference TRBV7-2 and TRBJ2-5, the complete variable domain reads GAGVSQSPSNKVTEKGKDVELRCDPISGHTALYWYRQSLGQGLEFLIYFQGNSAPDKSGLPSDRFSAERTGGSVSTLTIQRTQQEDSAVYLCASSLRRGYRETQYFGPGTRLLVL.

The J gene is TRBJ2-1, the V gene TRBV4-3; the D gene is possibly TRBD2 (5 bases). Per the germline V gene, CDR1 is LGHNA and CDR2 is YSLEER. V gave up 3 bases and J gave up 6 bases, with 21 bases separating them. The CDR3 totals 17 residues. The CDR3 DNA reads TGCGCCAGCAGCCAGCAAGCCCACCCTGGCGGGTCCAATGAGCAGTTCTTC. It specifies CASSQQAHPGGSNEQFF.